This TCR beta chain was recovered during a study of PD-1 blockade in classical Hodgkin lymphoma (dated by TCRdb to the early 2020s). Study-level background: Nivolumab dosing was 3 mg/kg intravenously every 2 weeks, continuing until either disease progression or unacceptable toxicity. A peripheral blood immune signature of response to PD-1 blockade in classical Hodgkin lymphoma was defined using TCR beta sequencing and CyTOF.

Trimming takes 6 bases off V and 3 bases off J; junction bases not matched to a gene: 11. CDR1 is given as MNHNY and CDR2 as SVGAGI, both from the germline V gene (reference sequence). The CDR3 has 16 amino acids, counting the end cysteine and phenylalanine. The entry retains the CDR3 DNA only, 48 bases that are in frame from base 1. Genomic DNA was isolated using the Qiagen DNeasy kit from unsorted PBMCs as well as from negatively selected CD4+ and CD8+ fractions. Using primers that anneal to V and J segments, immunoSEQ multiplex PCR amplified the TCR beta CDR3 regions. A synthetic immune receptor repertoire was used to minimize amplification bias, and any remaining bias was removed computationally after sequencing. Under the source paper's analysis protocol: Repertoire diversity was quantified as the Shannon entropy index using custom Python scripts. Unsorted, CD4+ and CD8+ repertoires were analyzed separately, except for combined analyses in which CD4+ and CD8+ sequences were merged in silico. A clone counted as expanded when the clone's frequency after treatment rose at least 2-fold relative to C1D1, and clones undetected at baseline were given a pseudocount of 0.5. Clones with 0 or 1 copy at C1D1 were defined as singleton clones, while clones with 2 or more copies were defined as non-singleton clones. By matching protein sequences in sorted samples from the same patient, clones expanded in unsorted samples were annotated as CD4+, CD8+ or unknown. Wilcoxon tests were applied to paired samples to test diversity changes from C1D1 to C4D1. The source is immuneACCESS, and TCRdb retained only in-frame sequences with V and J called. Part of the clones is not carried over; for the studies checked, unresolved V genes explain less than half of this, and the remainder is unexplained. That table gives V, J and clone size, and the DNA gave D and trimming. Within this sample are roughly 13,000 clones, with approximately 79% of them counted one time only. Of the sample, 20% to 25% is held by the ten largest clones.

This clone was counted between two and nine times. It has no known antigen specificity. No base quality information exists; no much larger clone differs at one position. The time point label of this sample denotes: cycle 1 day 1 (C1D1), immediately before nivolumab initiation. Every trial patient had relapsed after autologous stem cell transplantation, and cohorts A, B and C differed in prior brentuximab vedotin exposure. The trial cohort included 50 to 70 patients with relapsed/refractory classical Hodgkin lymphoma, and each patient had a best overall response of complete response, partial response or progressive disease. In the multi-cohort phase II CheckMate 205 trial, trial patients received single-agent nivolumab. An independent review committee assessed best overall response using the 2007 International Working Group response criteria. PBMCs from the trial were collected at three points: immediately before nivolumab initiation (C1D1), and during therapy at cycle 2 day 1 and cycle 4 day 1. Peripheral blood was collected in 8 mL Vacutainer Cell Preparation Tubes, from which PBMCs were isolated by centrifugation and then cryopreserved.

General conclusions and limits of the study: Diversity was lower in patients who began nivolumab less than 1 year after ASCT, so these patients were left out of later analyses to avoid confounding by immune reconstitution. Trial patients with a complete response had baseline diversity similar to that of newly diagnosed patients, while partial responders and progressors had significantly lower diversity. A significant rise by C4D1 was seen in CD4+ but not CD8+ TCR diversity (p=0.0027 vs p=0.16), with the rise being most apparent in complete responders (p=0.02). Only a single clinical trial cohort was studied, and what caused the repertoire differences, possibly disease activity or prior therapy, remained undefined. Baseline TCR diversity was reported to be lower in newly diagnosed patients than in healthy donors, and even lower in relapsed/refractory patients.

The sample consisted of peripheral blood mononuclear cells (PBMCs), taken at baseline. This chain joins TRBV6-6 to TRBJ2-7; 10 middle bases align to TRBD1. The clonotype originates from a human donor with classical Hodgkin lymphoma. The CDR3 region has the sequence CASSQPQGQGNYEQYF. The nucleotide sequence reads TGTGCCAGCAGCCAACCCCAGGGACAGGGGAACTACGAGCAGTACTTC.